There are many counts of the clone carrying this T cell receptor (beta chain). Stated time point: newly diagnosed GD, antithyroid drugs for less than 3 months. PBMC-derived RNA was used for the TCR library. Diagnosis followed American Thyroid Association guidelines for Graves' disease. Library construction for TCR beta used iRepertoire HTBI primers and Arm-PCR of CDR3 regions. TCRdb called the multiplex PCR reads again in MiXCR, with one record for every CDR3 protein. The table includes about 440,000 distinct CDR3 sequences, roughly 15% detected once. This entry comes from a study of regulatory T cells in long-lasting Graves disease. Germline CDR1 MDHEN, CDR2 SYDVKM. This CDR3 comprises 18 residues. After removal of 5 bases from V and 1 base from J, the junction contained 17 bases not matched to a gene. A further study also used this sample, focusing on T cells in Graves' hyperthyroidism and ophthalmopathy. That work states: Clonotypes that were expanded in thyroid above 0.001 mostly appeared in blood too.

The sequences come from peripheral blood mononuclear cells (PBMCs), collected at new diagnosis, from a patient treated with antithyroid drugs. This clonotype was sampled from a woman in her twenties or thirties with Graves disease. This sequence joins TRBV28 and TRBJ2-7; 7 bases map to TRBD1. The CDR3: CASSPSGTVSIVSYEQYF. In DNA, the CDR3 is TGTGCCAGCAGTCCTTCCGGGACAGTGTCCATCGTTTCCTACGAGCAGTACTTC.